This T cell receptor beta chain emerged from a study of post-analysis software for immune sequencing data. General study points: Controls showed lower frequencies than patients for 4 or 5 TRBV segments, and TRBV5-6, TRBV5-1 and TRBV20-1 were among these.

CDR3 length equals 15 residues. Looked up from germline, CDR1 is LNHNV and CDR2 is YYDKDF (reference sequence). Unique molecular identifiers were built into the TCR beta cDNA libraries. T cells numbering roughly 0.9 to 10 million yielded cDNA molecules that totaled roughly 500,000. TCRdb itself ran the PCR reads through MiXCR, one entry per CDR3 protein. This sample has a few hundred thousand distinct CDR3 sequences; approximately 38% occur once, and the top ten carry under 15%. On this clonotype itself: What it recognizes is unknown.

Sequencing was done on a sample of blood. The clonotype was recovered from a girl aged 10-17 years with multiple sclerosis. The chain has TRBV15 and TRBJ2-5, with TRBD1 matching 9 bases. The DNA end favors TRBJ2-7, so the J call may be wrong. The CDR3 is CATSRGGTGGHEQYF. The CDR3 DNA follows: TGTGCCACCAGCAGGGGCGGAACAGGGGGCCACGAGCAGTACTTC.